These 19 T cell receptor beta chains originate from one sample sequenced in a study of OX40 agonist ivuxolimab in advanced cancers. Libraries were prepared by immunoSEQ multiplex PCR; TCRdb keeps only in-frame clonotypes and omits some of them. This table has about 64,000 clones, roughly 80% appearing once. Sequencing used CD4+ or CD8+ T cells sorted from blood, obtained in a trial of the OX40 agonist ivuxolimab. The receptors were gathered from an adult with an advanced solid tumor such as melanoma, head and neck, liver or kidney cancer.

V is TRBV7-6 and J is TRBJ2-7, with TRBD1 matching 10 bases. The CDR3 loop spans 17 amino acids. V trimming: 4 bases; J trimming: 6 bases; junction bases outside the gene matches: 15. CDR1 is SGHVS, CDR2 FNYEAQ, per germline. CDR3 sequence reads: CASSSHLPGTGVGEQYF. Written as DNA, the CDR3 is TGTGCCAGCAGCTCCCACCTCCCCGGGACAGGGGTAGGCGAGCAGTACTTC.

The chain links TRBV5-1 to TRBJ2-5; tentatively, D is TRBD1 (5 bases). Germline V CDR1 and CDR2: SGHRS, YFSETQ. This CDR3 has 14 amino acids. Trimming cost V 0 bases and J 5 bases, with 11 bases left between them. The chain's CDR3 is CASSLGQGFETQYF. CDR3 nucleotide sequence: TGCGCCAGCAGCTTGGGGCAGGGATTTGAGACCCAGTACTTC.

The chain is built from TRBV27 and TRBJ2-7; 11 bases agree with TRBD2. Germline-derived CDR1 and CDR2 are MNHEY and SMNVEV (reference sequence). The CDR3 loop spans 18 amino acids. V lost 5 bases, J lost 0 bases, and 12 bases stayed unmatched. CDR3 sequence reads: CASSPAWGLAERSYEQYF. DNA for the CDR3: TGTGCCAGCAGTCCAGCGTGGGGACTAGCGGAACGCTCCTACGAGCAGTACTTC.

The V and J genes are TRBV18 and TRBJ2-2, with D maybe TRBD1 (6 bases). Germline V gene data show CDR1 as KGHSH and CDR2 as LQKENI. The V and J ends lost 8 bases and 0 bases respectively, with 16 bases between them. This CDR3 is built from 16 residues. The CDR3 DNA reads TGTGCCAGCACGACAGGTCGGACAGCGAACACCGGGGAGCTGTTTTTT. It translates to CASTTGRTANTGELFF. Together with reference TRBV18 and TRBJ2-2, the CDR3 gives the full variable domain: NAGVMQNPRHLVRRRGQEARLRCSPMKGHSHVYWYRQLPEEGLKFMVYLQKENIIDESGMPKERFSAEFPKEGPSILRIQQVVRGDSAAYFCASTTGRTANTGELFFGEGSRLTVL.

This clone was observed a single time. The rearrangement links TRBV5-5 to TRBJ1-2; D ambiguous. There are 12 residues in the CDR3. Germline V lookup: CDR1 SGHKS, CDR2 YYEKEE (reference sequence). V lost 2 bases and J lost 7, with 9 bases in between. The CDR3: CASSFLLGGYTF. In DNA form, the CDR3 reads TGTGCCAGCAGCTTTCTTCTAGGTGGCTACACCTTC. The variable domain in full, completed from reference TRBV5-5 and TRBJ1-2, reads DAGVTQSPTHLIKTRGQQVTLRCSPISGHKSVSWYQQVLGQGPQFIFQYYEKEERGRGNFPDRFSARQFPNYSSELNVNALLLGDSALYLCASSFLLGGYTFGSGTRLTVV.

This sequence joins TRBV7-3 and TRBJ2-7; 7 bases map to TRBD1. This CDR3 contains 14 residues. V shed 5 bases and J 6 bases; nucleotides not matched to a gene: 10. Germline V gene data show CDR1 as SGHTA and CDR2 as FQGTGA. Here the CDR3 DNA reads TGTGCCAGCAGCCTAAGCCGGGACAGCGGCGAGCAGTACTTC. Translated: CASSLSRDSGEQYF. The whole variable domain, filled in from reference TRBV7-3 and TRBJ2-7, reads GAGVSQTPSNKVTEKGKYVELRCDPISGHTALYWYRQSLGQGPEFLIYFQGTGAADDSGLPNDRFFAVRPEGSVSTLKIQRTERGDSAVYLCASSLSRDSGEQYFGPGTRLTVT.

The rearrangement links TRBV6-4 to TRBJ1-5; 10 bases are shared with TRBD1. The V gene's germline CDR1 is MRHNA and CDR2 SNTAGT. The CDR3 loop spans 19 amino acids. Germline trimming cut 6 bases from V and 9 bases from J; bases unmatched to any gene: 23. CDR3 sequence: CASSQPGGQGPWRDGPQHF. Written as DNA, the CDR3 is TGTGCCAGCAGCCAACCCGGGGGACAGGGGCCATGGAGGGACGGGCCCCAGCATTTT.

This chain links TRBV9 with TRBJ2-5; D might be TRBD2 (5 bases). This CDR3 has 15 residues. The germline V gene encodes CDR1 SGDLS and CDR2 YYNGEE. The germline V and J ends were trimmed by 4 bases and 3 bases, with 16 bases remaining between them. The CDR3: CASSPGLGREETQYF. The CDR3 nucleotides read TGTGCCAGCAGCCCGGGGTTGGGCCGGGAAGAGACCCAGTACTTC.

This clone was detected a few times. CDR3 residues: CASSHGTGVEKLFF. The CDR3 region has the DNA TGTGCCAGCAGCCACGGGACAGGGGTTGAAAAACTGTTTTTT. V usage is TRBV16 and J usage is TRBJ1-4; TRBD1 agrees at 10 bases. V shed 3 bases and J 7 bases; nucleotides not matched to a gene: 2. The CDR3 totals 14 residues. Per germline, CDR1 KGHSY and CDR2 FQNENV.

This clone was counted between two and nine times. The gene calls are TRBV5-5 and TRBJ1-1; TRBD1 aligns across 7 bases. The J segment lost 6 bases and the V segment lost 1 base, leaving 6 bases of the junction unmatched. This CDR3 is built from 14 residues. CDR1 and CDR2 from the germline V gene are SGHKS and YYEKEE (reference sequence). CDR3 sequence (DNA): TGTGCCAGCAGCTTGTCGACAGGGAGACCTGAAGCTTTCTTT. It is translated as CASSLSTGRPEAFF.

The chain employs TRBV15 and TRBJ2-7; D is undetermined. CDR1 is LNHNV and CDR2 is YYDKDF in the germline V gene (reference sequence). The CDR3 is 14 residues long. Trimming pared 1 base from V and 0 bases from J, leaving 7 bases between. The CDR3: CATSRGGNSYEQYF. The CDR3, as DNA: TGTGCCACCAGCAGAGGAGGCAACTCCTACGAGCAGTACTTC.

The chain recombines TRBV11-2 with TRBJ2-1; maybe TRBD1 (7 bases). The germline gives CDR1 SGHAT, CDR2 FQNNGV. The germline V and J ends were trimmed by 3 bases and 6 bases, with 24 bases remaining between them. CDR3 length: 18 residues. CDR3 bases: TGTGCCAGCAGCTTTTTCTGGTCTTCGGCAGGGGGGATCAATGAGCAGTTCTTC. Translation: CASSFFWSSAGGINEQFF.

The chain recombines TRBV15 with TRBJ2-5; a weak D match, TRBD2 (6 bases). There are 16 residues in the CDR3. V was pared by 1 base and J by 1 base, with 13 bases between. CDR1 and CDR2 (germline): LNHNV, YYDKDF (reference sequence). As DNA, the CDR3 is TGTGCCACCAGCAGAGGTTCCGGCGGGGTCCAAGAGACCCAGTACTTC. It encodes CATSRGSGGVQETQYF.

The rearrangement uses TRBV6-1 and TRBJ2-3; TRBD2 matches 12 bases. Trimming at V came to 3 bases and at J to 6 bases, leaving 16 bases not matched to a gene. Germline lookup yields CDR1 MNHNS and CDR2 SASEGT. The CDR3 runs to 19 residues. The CDR3: CASSEANPGLAGASDTQYF. CDR3 bases: TGTGCCAGCAGTGAGGCAAACCCGGGACTAGCGGGTGCTTCTGATACGCAGTATTTT.

The chain recombines TRBV4-1 with TRBJ2-4; possible D gene TRBD2, 7 bases. With 3 bases removed from V and 5 bases from J, the gap between germline ends came to 23 bases. Germline assignment: CDR1 MGHRA and CDR2 YSYEKL. The length of the CDR3 is 18 residues. In nucleotides, the CDR3 is TGCGCCAGCAGCCAGGATAGGGGGGGCATAGGTCATGAAAACATTCAGTACTTC. Amino acids: CASSQDRGGIGHENIQYF.

This clone was counted once. The chain links TRBV5-1 to TRBJ1-1; TRBD1 matches 7 bases. There are 13 residues in the CDR3. CDR1 is SGHRS, CDR2 YFSETQ, per germline. Germline trimming cut 5 bases from V and 5 bases from J; bases unmatched to any gene: 6. Written as DNA, the CDR3 is TGCGCCAGCAGGATAACAGGGGATACTGAAGCTTTCTTT. It encodes CASRITGDTEAFF.

This chain uses TRBV30 with TRBJ1-2, with D maybe TRBD1 (5 bases). Trimming cost V 2 bases and J 8 bases, with 15 bases left between them. The CDR3 is 13 residues long. Per germline, CDR1 GTSNPN and CDR2 SVGIG (reference sequence). The CDR3 coding sequence is TGTGCCTGGAGTATGGGGGGTATGCGGGGCTACACCTTC. Its protein product is CAWSMGGMRGYTF.

In this sample, this clone turned up many times. This chain uses TRBV11-3 with TRBJ2-1; TRBD2 is a possible D gene (5 bases). The V gene's germline CDR1 is SGHNT and CDR2 YENEEA. With 0 bases removed from V and 2 bases from J, the gap between germline ends came to 14 bases. This CDR3 spans 17 amino acids. The CDR3 loop is CASSLDGRGNTYNEQFF. The CDR3, as DNA: TGTGCCAGCAGCTTAGATGGCAGAGGGAATACCTACAATGAGCAGTTCTTC.

This chain connects TRBV5-1 to TRBJ2-5; D tentatively fits TRBD1 or TRBD2 (5 bases each). CDR3 length: 14 residues. Per germline, CDR1 SGHRS and CDR2 YFSETQ. The V gene lost 2 bases and the J gene lost 3 bases, with 11 bases spanning the gap. Here the CDR3 reads CASSLTGGEETQYF. DNA for the CDR3: TGCGCCAGCAGCTTAACTGGGGGAGAAGAGACCCAGTACTTC.